Following are 13 T cell receptor beta chains from one sample sequenced in a study of blood T cell repertoires in COVID-19. Generated by immunoSEQ multiplex PCR, the TCRdb table keeps only in-frame clones and is missing some. The sample lists 15,000 to 20,000 clones, approximately 90% occurring once. Sequencing was performed on peripheral blood. The receptors come from a human donor in a cohort sampled during active COVID-19.

The chain is built from TRBV7-9 and TRBJ2-5; D is possibly TRBD1 (7 bases). V shed 5 bases and J shed 4 bases, with 20 bases lying between them. This CDR3 is built from 16 residues. Germline V lookup: CDR1 SEHNR, CDR2 FQNEAQ (reference sequence). In nucleotides, the CDR3 is TGTGCCAGCAGCCCAGGGGGGAGCCCATTGGGAGAGACCCAGTACTTC. It specifies CASSPGGSPLGETQYF. The whole variable domain, filled in from reference TRBV7-9 and TRBJ2-5, reads DTGVSQNPRHKITKRGQNVTFRCDPISEHNRLYWYRQTLGQGPEFLTYFQNEAQLEKSRLLSDRFSAERPKGSFSTLEIQRTEQGDSAMYLCASSPGGSPLGETQYFGPGTRLLVL.

In this sample, this clone turned up once. The chain recombines TRBV10-3 with TRBJ1-3; D uncertain. The CDR3 runs to 17 residues. Deletions cut 2 bases from V and 0 bases from J, with 14 bases between. CDR1 and CDR2 (germline): ENHRY, SYGVKD. CDR3 nucleotides: TGTGCCATCAGTGAGAGGGAGGGCCCTCTCTCTGGAAACACCATATATTTT. It encodes CAISEREGPLSGNTIYF.

This clone was counted between two and nine times. The chain links TRBV5-1 to TRBJ1-1; the D gene is possibly TRBD1 (6 bases). CDR3 length equals 14 residues. V was shortened by 5 bases and J by 1 base, with 12 bases between the two germline ends. Germline CDR1 reads SGHRS; CDR2 reads YFSETQ. Here the CDR3 DNA reads TGCGCCAGCAGTTTAACAGGGTCGAACACTGAAGCTTTCTTT. The encoded protein is CASSLTGSNTEAFF. The full variable domain, rest sourced from reference TRBV5-1 and TRBJ1-1, is KAGVTQTPRYLIKTRGQQVTLSCSPISGHRSVSWYQQTPGQGLQFLFEYFSETQRNKGNFPGRFSGRQFSNSRSEMNVSTLELGDSALYLCASSLTGSNTEAFFGQGTRLTVV.

The chain joins TRBV6-6 to TRBJ1-1; TRBD1 matches at 9 bases. The CDR3 runs 16 residues. J lost 3 bases, V lost 5 bases, and 10 bases had no gene match. Germline V gene data show CDR1 as MNHNY and CDR2 as SVGAGI (reference sequence). CDR3: CASSPTGGGGYTEAFF. The CDR3 DNA sequence: TGTGCCAGCAGTCCAACAGGGGGCGGGGGGTACACTGAAGCTTTCTTT.

This clone was detected only once. The chain combines TRBV6-6 with TRBJ1-5, with D unclear. The CDR3 consists of 13 residues. Trimming shortened V by 11 bases and J by 0 bases, and 11 bases separated the two germline ends. The germline V gene encodes CDR1 MNHNY and CDR2 SVGAGI (reference sequence). For the CDR3, the DNA is TGTGCCGCGGCGCAGATTAGCAATCAGCCCCAGCATTTT. This encodes CAAAQISNQPQHF.

The V call is TRBV27, the J call TRBJ2-1, with D perhaps TRBD1 (6 bases). CDR1 is MNHEY, CDR2 SMNVEV, per germline (reference sequence). V dropped 3 bases and J dropped 6 bases, with 18 bases sitting between them. The CDR3 has 16 residues. The CDR3, as DNA: TGTGCCAGCAGTTTCCTCACCTCCGGGACACTCAATGAGCAGTTCTTC. This gives the protein CASSFLTSGTLNEQFF.

CDR3 bases: TGTGCCAGCAGCCCGGCCCAGGGGGCGAGCGGCTACACCTTC. This gives the protein CASSPAQGASGYTF. The chain uses TRBV5-4 and TRBJ1-2; 8 bases map to TRBD1. CDR1 is SGHNT and CDR2 is YYREEE in the germline V gene (reference sequence). The CDR3 consists of 14 residues. After removal of 4 bases from V and 8 bases from J, the junction contained 10 bases not matched to a gene. Complete variable domain (other parts from reference TRBV5-4 and TRBJ1-2): ETGVTQSPTHLIKTRGQQVTLRCSSQSGHNTVSWYQQALGQGPQFIFQYYREEENGRGNFPPRFSGLQFPNYSSELNVNALELDDSALYLCASSPAQGASGYTFGSGTRLTVV.

The rearrangement uses TRBV7-3 and TRBJ2-1, with 12 bases that match TRBD2. Germline assignment: CDR1 SGHTA and CDR2 FQGTGA. The CDR3 has 16 amino acids. With 6 bases clipped from V and 1 base from J, the junction kept 4 bases outside the gene matches. CDR3 region: CASSPLAGGSYNEQFF. CDR3 coding DNA: TGTGCCAGCAGTCCACTAGCGGGGGGATCCTACAATGAGCAGTTCTTC. Together with reference TRBV7-3 and TRBJ2-1, the CDR3 gives the full variable domain: GAGVSQTPSNKVTEKGKYVELRCDPISGHTALYWYRQSLGQGPEFLIYFQGTGAADDSGLPNDRFFAVRPEGSVSTLKIQRTERGDSAVYLCASSPLAGGSYNEQFFGPGTRLTVL.

This chain connects TRBV5-1 to TRBJ2-1; D may be TRBD2 (6 bases). The CDR3 is 15 residues long. CDR1 SGHRS and CDR2 YFSETQ come from the germline V gene. With 0 bases removed from V and 9 bases from J, the gap between germline ends came to 16 bases. The CDR3 is CASSLGSSVYVEQFF. DNA of the CDR3: TGCGCCAGCAGCTTGGGGTCTAGCGTGTATGTTGAGCAGTTCTTC.

The chain carries TRBV27 and TRBJ2-7; D gene unclear. V lost 4 bases and J lost 7, with 8 bases in between. This CDR3 contains 11 residues. Germline CDR1 is MNHEY and CDR2 is SMNVEV (reference sequence). CDR3 loop: CASSSGGEQYF. The DNA of the CDR3 is TGTGCCAGCAGTTCTGGCGGTGAGCAGTACTTC.

This clone is a singleton in its sample. V is TRBV7-9 and J is TRBJ1-3; D might be TRBD1 (6 bases). The CDR3 is 14 amino acids. Germline V gene data show CDR1 as SEHNR and CDR2 as FQNEAQ (reference sequence). Trimming took off 3 bases at V and 4 bases at J, with 10 bases between the two ends. CDR3 coding DNA: TGTGCCAGCAGCTTTACAGGGAGAGGAAACACCATATATTTT. This codes for CASSFTGRGNTIYF.

The CDR3 nucleotides are TGTGCCAGCAGCCCAGGACAGGGGTACACCGGGGAGCTGTTTTTT. Translated, it gives CASSPGQGYTGELFF. The J gene is TRBJ2-2, the V gene TRBV7-3; 9 positions agree with TRBD1. The V gene's germline CDR1 is SGHTA and CDR2 FQGTGA. The CDR3 is 15 residues long. V was clipped by 5 bases and J by 3 bases; unmatched bases: 4.

The rearrangement links TRBV11-3 to TRBJ2-1, with 8 bases that match TRBD2. The trim removed 6 bases at V and 9 bases at J, leaving 10 bases unmatched. Per germline, CDR1 SGHNT and CDR2 YENEEA. This CDR3 spans 14 amino acids. The DNA for the CDR3 is TGTGCCAGCAGGATCCGGGGGGGGAATGGTGAGCAGTTCTTC. The encoded protein is CASRIRGGNGEQFF.